This TCR beta chain was sequenced during a study of beta chain features in type 1 diabetes. Study-level findings and limits: The VDJ junctions of type 1 diabetes patients carried fewer insertions and more deletions. Type 1 diabetes patients had TCRB CDR3s that were shorter (moderately but significantly so) in all four CD4+ subsets.

From germline, CDR1 is LNHDA and CDR2 SQIVND (reference sequence). This CDR3 has 12 residues. Trimming pared 6 bases from V and 3 bases from J, leaving 6 bases between. TCRB transcripts that were expressed got sequenced, as all of the isolated RNA had been reverse transcribed. The read count averaged about 3.57 million across naive, central memory and regulatory T cell samples. This table comes from immunoSEQ multiplex PCR, and its TCRdb copy is limited to in-frame clones, with some not included. The sample lists about 180,000 clones; roughly an eighth were seen once. On this clone itself: The target antigen is unknown.

The chain recombines TRBV19 with TRBJ2-1; TRBD2 is a possible D gene (5 bases). Sequencing was performed on central memory CD4+ T cells from blood. This sequence originates from a woman aged 18-30 years in good health. For the CDR3, the DNA is TGTGCCAGTAGGGACTTCTACAATGAGCAGTTCTTC. Protein: CASRDFYNEQFF.